The next 25 T cell receptor beta chains were all read from a single sample in a study of T cells after yellow fever vaccination. TCRdb independently ran MiXCR on the 5' RACE reads; one entry per CDR3 protein. This table holds under 700,000 distinct CDR3 sequences, about a sixth found once. The source was PBMCs, collected 4 to 5 days after the first yellow fever vaccination. These receptor sequences come from a young man who received the YFV17D yellow fever vaccine.

This clonotype showed up just a few times. The chain uses TRBV4-2 and TRBJ2-1, with 9 bases identical to TRBD1. After removal of 0 bases from V and 6 bases from J, the junction contained 12 bases not matched to a gene. The CDR3 length is 18 residues. Germline lookup yields CDR1 LGHNA and CDR2 YNFKEQ. CDR3 sequence (DNA): TGTGCCAGCAGCCAAGATCTTTCTCTGGGGGACAGGGTCAATGAGCAGTTCTTC. Encoded protein: CASSQDLSLGDRVNEQFF.

This chain connects TRBV19 to TRBJ1-2; tentatively, D is TRBD1 (5 bases). CDR3 length: 15 amino acids. The ends were cut back, 0 bases at V and 2 bases at J, with 10 bases in the middle. Looked up from germline, CDR1 is LNHDA and CDR2 is SQIVND (reference sequence). CDR3 DNA sequence: TGTGCCAGTAGTATAGATTTGGCAGGGAACTATGGCTACACCTTC. Translating gives CASSIDLAGNYGYTF.

This clonotype has a handful of counts. V is TRBV20-1 and J is TRBJ1-3; D remains ambiguous. The CDR3 has 12 residues. Trimming cost V 1 base and J 7 bases, with 8 bases left between them. Germline loops: CDR1 DFQATT, CDR2 SNEGSKA (reference sequence). CDR3 residues: CSARGLGNTIYF. CDR3 in DNA: TGCAGTGCTAGAGGTCTAGGGAACACCATATATTTT.

This clonotype has only a few counts. This CDR3 reads CASSVEREETQYF. The DNA of the CDR3 is TGTGCCAGCAGCGTAGAACGGGAAGAGACCCAGTACTTC. The V and J genes are TRBV9 and TRBJ2-5; unclear D gene. The CDR3 length is 13 residues. CDR1 SGDLS and CDR2 YYNGEE come from the germline V gene. Trimming took 0 bases from V and 3 from J, leaving 6 bases between them. The full variable domain, rest sourced from reference TRBV9 and TRBJ2-5, is DSGVTQTPKHLITATGQRVTLRCSPRSGDLSVYWYQQSLDQGLQFLIQYYNGEERAKGNILERFSAQQFPDLHSELNLSSLELGDSALYFCASSVEREETQYFGPGTRLLVL.

This chain links TRBV29-1 with TRBJ1-5; D might be TRBD1 (6 bases). With 7 bases removed from V and 4 bases from J, the gap between germline ends came to 17 bases. Germline V gives CDR1 SQVTM, CDR2 ANQGSEA. This CDR3 has 14 residues. The CDR3 loop is CSAGDIGGNQPQHF. Written as DNA, the CDR3 is TGCAGCGCCGGGGACATCGGAGGGAATCAGCCCCAGCATTTT.

The chain employs TRBV6-2 or TRBV6-3 and TRBJ2-1; D gene uncertain. V shed 7 bases and J shed 6 bases, with 19 bases lying between them. Germline V gene sequence: CDR1 MNHEY, CDR2 SVGEGT. There are 15 residues in the CDR3. Written as DNA, the CDR3 is TGTGCCAGCACCCTCCCCCGGCCCCACGGCAATGAGCAGTTCTTC. It codes for CASTLPRPHGNEQFF.

V gene TRBV19 combines with J gene TRBJ1-6; no reliable D call. The CDR3 sequence is 12 residues long. CDR1 is LNHDA, CDR2 SQIVND, per germline (reference sequence). Deletions cut 1 base from V and 9 bases from J, with 4 bases between. The CDR3 loop reads CASSIAASPLHF. The CDR3 region has the DNA TGTGCCAGTAGTATAGCGGCTTCACCCCTCCACTTT.

The V gene is TRBV20-1, the J gene TRBJ2-7; the D is unclear. Per germline, CDR1 DFQATT and CDR2 SNEGSKA (reference sequence). V lost 4 bases to trimming and J lost 0 bases, with 13 bases between them. There are 14 residues in the CDR3. The CDR3 protein is CSAKVAASSYEQYF. CDR3 in DNA: TGCAGTGCTAAGGTAGCTGCAAGCTCCTACGAGCAGTACTTC.

The genes are TRBV24-1 and TRBJ2-1; perhaps TRBD1 as D (6 bases). Germline V gives CDR1 KGHDR, CDR2 SFDVKD. The V end was cut by 4 bases, the J end by 2 bases, with 14 bases between. The CDR3 runs to 16 residues. The chain's CDR3 is CATSDPARTAYNEQFF. The CDR3, as DNA: TGTGCCACCAGTGACCCCGCGAGGACAGCCTACAATGAGCAGTTCTTC.

This clonotype appeared a few times. The chain links TRBV18 to TRBJ2-1, with 10 positions matching TRBD2. The CDR3 totals 16 residues. CDR1 and CDR2 from the germline V gene are KGHSH and LQKENI. Trimming removed 2 bases from V and 7 bases from J; junction bases left unmatched: 8. CDR3 nucleotides: TGTGCCAGCTCACCATCCTTAGCGGGGGGTAAGAATGAGCAGTTCTTC. Translating it yields CASSPSLAGGKNEQFF.

V gene TRBV5-1 combines with J gene TRBJ2-1; D is unresolved. This CDR3 spans 15 amino acids. Germline V CDR1 and CDR2: SGHRS, YFSETQ. The ends were cut back, 4 bases at V and 0 bases at J, with 11 bases in the middle. The CDR3 DNA reads TGCGCCAGCAGCCCTGACCACCGCTCCTACAATGAGCAGTTCTTC. This sequence encodes CASSPDHRSYNEQFF.

The chain recombines TRBV3-1 with TRBJ2-5; no clear D gene. Per the germline V gene, CDR1 is LGHDT and CDR2 is YNNKEL (reference sequence). V was cut by 0 bases and J by 6 bases, with 5 bases left in between. This CDR3 spans 12 amino acids. The CDR3 spells CASSQEAQTQYF. CDR3 DNA: TGTGCCAGCAGCCAAGAGGCACAGACCCAGTACTTC.

This clonotype was observed a few times. This sequence joins TRBV12-3 or TRBV12-4 and TRBJ2-1, with 10 bases fitting TRBD1. V lost 6 bases to trimming and J lost 9 bases; unmatched junction nucleotides: 11. There are 15 residues in the CDR3. The DNA of the CDR3 is TGTGCCAGCAGATCGACCTCGACAGGGGGCCCTGAGCAGTTCTTC. Protein product: CASRSTSTGGPEQFF.

The chain links TRBV4-1 to TRBJ1-2; D might be TRBD1 (5 bases). The V end lost 2 bases, the J end lost 2 bases, and 18 bases lay between the germline ends. CDR1 MGHRA and CDR2 YSYEKL come from the germline V gene. The CDR3 spans 17 residues. The CDR3 loop is CASSQPTRGRRNYGYTF. The CDR3 DNA is TGCGCCAGCAGCCAACCTACTCGGGGCCGTAGGAACTATGGCTACACCTTC.

This clonotype has a count of ten or more. This chain links TRBV3-1 with TRBJ2-1; 7 nucleotides agree with TRBD1. V trimming: 6 bases; J trimming: 6 bases; junction bases outside the gene matches: 8. The germline gives CDR1 LGHDT, CDR2 YNNKEL (reference sequence). The CDR3 spans 14 residues. DNA of the CDR3: TGTGCCAGCAGTCCCTCTGAGGGGGCCAATGAGCAGTTCTTC. It is translated as CASSPSEGANEQFF.

V is TRBV5-1 and J is TRBJ2-7, with 10 bases matching TRBD1. This CDR3 is built from 14 residues. The V segment lost 0 bases and the J segment 7 bases; nucleotides outside the gene matches: 4. CDR1 and CDR2 from the germline V gene are SGHRS and YFSETQ. Here the CDR3 DNA reads TGCGCCAGCAGCTTGGAGGGACAGGGGAGAGAGCAGTACTTC. Protein product: CASSLEGQGREQYF.

This clonotype was seen once. The CDR3 does not close with the conserved phenylalanine or tryptophan, likely indicating a read error. Because the CDR3's place on the DNA is in doubt, the DNA is left out and the CDR3 is given as listed by TCRdb. The chain combines TRBV23-1 with TRBJ1-5. TRBV23-1 is flagged as an ORF with uncertain function. The CDR3 contains 10 residues when both ends are counted. The CDR3 reads CVSWRQIRHV.

V and J are TRBV6-2 or TRBV6-3 and TRBJ2-7, with a weak D call TRBD1 (6 bases). The CDR3 consists of 14 residues. Germline values: CDR1 MNHEY, CDR2 SVGEGT. V shed 4 bases and J shed 2 bases, with 12 bases lying between them. The CDR3, as DNA: TGTGCCAGCAGTTCTTGGGGGCTGACCTACGAGCAGTACGTC. This translates into CASSSWGLTYEQYV.

The rearrangement links TRBV24-1 to TRBJ1-5, with D maybe TRBD1 (6 bases). CDR3 length: 16 residues. The germline V gene has CDR1 KGHDR and CDR2 SFDVKD. The V end lost 2 bases, the J end lost 1 base, and 11 bases lay between the germline ends. The CDR3 region is CATSDSARGSNQPQHF. The CDR3, as DNA: TGTGCCACCAGTGATTCCGCCAGGGGAAGCAATCAGCCCCAGCATTTT.

For the CDR3, the DNA is TGTGCTAGTGGTTTCCGGGACGTATACAATGAGCAGTTCTTC. Translating it yields CASGFRDVYNEQFF. The rearrangement uses TRBV12-5 and TRBJ2-1; D might be TRBD1 or TRBD2, each matching 5 bases. Per the germline V gene, CDR1 is LGHNT and CDR2 is FRNRAP. Trimming took 3 bases from V and 4 from J, leaving 10 bases between them. CDR3 length equals 14 residues. Together with reference TRBV12-5 and TRBJ2-1, the CDR3 gives the full variable domain: DARVTQTPRHKVTEMGQEVTMRCQPILGHNTVFWYRQTMMQGLELLAYFRNRAPLDDSGMPKDRFSAEMPDATLATLKIQPSEPRDSAVYFCASGFRDVYNEQFFGPGTRLTVL.

This clonotype was observed a handful of times. V gene TRBV24-1 combines with J gene TRBJ2-7; D assignment may be TRBD1 or TRBD2 (5 bases each). The germline V gene has CDR1 KGHDR and CDR2 SFDVKD. Trimming took 9 bases from V and 7 from J, leaving 15 bases between them. This CDR3 has 12 residues. CDR3 coding DNA: TGTGCCACCCCTGGGACCGCTTATGAGCAGTACTTC. Translating it yields CATPGTAYEQYF.

The chain carries TRBV28 and TRBJ1-4, with TRBD1 as a possible D gene (5 bases). There are 12 residues in the CDR3. V was pared by 5 bases and J by 16 bases, with 17 bases between. Germline-derived CDR1 and CDR2 are MDHEN and SYDVKM. The CDR3 here is CASSERPDIRFF. CDR3 nucleotides: TGTGCCAGCAGTGAACGCCCGGACATTAGGTTTTTT.

The CDR3 region has the DNA TGCGCCAGCAGCCAAGTTAGAGAATACAATTCACCCCTCCACTTT. As protein: CASSQVREYNSPLHF. The J gene is TRBJ1-6, the V gene TRBV4-3; no clear D gene. This CDR3 is built from 15 residues. Trimming pared 1 base from V and 7 bases from J, leaving 11 bases between. Germline V CDR1 and CDR2: LGHNA, YSLEER.

This clonotype was recorded a few times. Written as DNA, the CDR3 is TGCGCCAGCAGCTTCTTGGGAATGAACACTGAAGCTTTCTTT. It specifies CASSFLGMNTEAFF. The gene calls are TRBV5-1 and TRBJ1-1; unclear D gene. Trimming cost V 2 bases and J 0 bases, with 8 bases left between them. The CDR3 runs to 14 residues. The germline V gene encodes CDR1 SGHRS and CDR2 YFSETQ.

This clonotype turned up a few times. The chain is built from TRBV29-1 and TRBJ1-1, with 7 bases that match TRBD1. CDR1 and CDR2 (germline): SQVTM, ANQGSEA. CDR3 length equals 14 residues. The V segment lost 3 bases and the J segment 3 bases; nucleotides outside the gene matches: 7. DNA of the CDR3: TGCAGCGTTGATGACGGGACAGAGGACACTGAAGCTTTCTTT. This translates into CSVDDGTEDTEAFF.